In this sample, the clone carrying this T cell receptor (beta chain) turned up a few times. The data are from a study of CDR3 diversity in severe acne. TCRdb analysed the PCR reads with MiXCR anew, one entry per CDR3 protein. The sample contains some 84,000 distinct CDR3 sequences, about half of which appear only once. V was pared by 2 bases and J by 2 bases, with 6 bases between. This CDR3 spans 13 amino acids. Germline V gives CDR1 MNHEY, CDR2 SVGAGI. The specimen was blood. The TCR comes from a male donor in good health, serving as a control. The chain joins TRBV6-5 to TRBJ1-2; the D is unclear. Here the CDR3 reads CASSYGQNYGYTF. The CDR3 region has the DNA TGTGCCAGCAGTTACGGTCAGAACTATGGCTACACCTTC.